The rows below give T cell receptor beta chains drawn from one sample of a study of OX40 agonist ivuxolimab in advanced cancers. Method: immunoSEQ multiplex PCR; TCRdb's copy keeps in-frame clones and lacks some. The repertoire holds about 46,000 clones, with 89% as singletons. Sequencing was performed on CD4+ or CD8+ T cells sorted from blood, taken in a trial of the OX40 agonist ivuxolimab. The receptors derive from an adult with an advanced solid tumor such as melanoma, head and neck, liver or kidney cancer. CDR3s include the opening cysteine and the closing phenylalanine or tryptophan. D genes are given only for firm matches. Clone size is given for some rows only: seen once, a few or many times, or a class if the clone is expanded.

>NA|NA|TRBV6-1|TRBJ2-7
TGTGCCAGCAGTGAAGCTCCGGGACGGATATCCTACGAGCAGTACTTC
CASSEAPGRISYEQYF
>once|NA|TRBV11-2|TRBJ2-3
TGTGCCAGCAGCTTAGATTTTGGCCCCGGGGCAGATACGCAGTATTTT
CASSLDFGPGADTQYF
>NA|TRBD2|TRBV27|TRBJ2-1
TGTGCCAGCAGTTTAACTAGCGGGAGTGTACAGTTCTTC
CASSLTSGSVQFF
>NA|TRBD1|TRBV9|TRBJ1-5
TGTGCCAGCAGCCCGACAGGGGCCCAGCCCCAGCATTTT
CASSPTGAQPQHF
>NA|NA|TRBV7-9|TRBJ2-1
TGTGCCAGCAGCTTAGGGGACGCCTACAATGAGCAGTTCTTC
CASSLGDAYNEQFF
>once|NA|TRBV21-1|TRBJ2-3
TGTGCCAGCACCGGACGTCCGCAGTATTTT
CASTGRPQYF
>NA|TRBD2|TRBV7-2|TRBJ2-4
TGTGCCAGCAGCCCGAGGGCGGGGGGCGTTCTAGCCAAAAACATTCAGTACTTC
CASSPRAGGVLAKNIQYF
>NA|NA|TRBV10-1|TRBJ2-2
TGCGCCAGCAGTGGACGGCACCAGAACACCGGGGAGCTGTTTTTT
CASSGRHQNTGELFF
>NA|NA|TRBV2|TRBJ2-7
TGTGCCAGCAGTCCCTCTGGGACATCGCTCTACGAGCAGTACTTC
CASSPSGTSLYEQYF
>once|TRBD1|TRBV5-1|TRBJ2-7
TGCGCCAGCAGCTTCACCGGGACAGGGGGCGACCACGAGCAGTACTTC
CASSFTGTGGDHEQYF
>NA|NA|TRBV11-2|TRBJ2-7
TGTGCCAGCAGCTTAGTACAAGGGGCCTACGAGCAGTACTTC
CASSLVQGAYEQYF
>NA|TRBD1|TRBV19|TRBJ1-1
TGTGCCAGTAGTGACCCGGGACAGGGGAACACTGAAGCTTTCTTT
CASSDPGQGNTEAFF
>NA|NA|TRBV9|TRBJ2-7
TGTGCCAGCAGCGTAGCCCCGACCTCCTACGAGCAGTACTTC
CASSVAPTSYEQYF
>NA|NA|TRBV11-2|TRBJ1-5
TGTGCCAGCAGCCCCGGACAGAATAGCAATCAGCCCCAGCATTTT
CASSPGQNSNQPQHF
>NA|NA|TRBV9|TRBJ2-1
TGTGCCAGTACCCCGGTTGGGGGGGCCAATGAGCAGTTCTTC
CASTPVGGANEQFF
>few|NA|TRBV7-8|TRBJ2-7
TGTGCCAGCAGCTTTAGGAACGAGCAGTACTTC
CASSFRNEQYF
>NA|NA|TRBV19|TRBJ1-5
TGTGCCAGTAGTGCAGTGGGGGGATATCAGCCCCAGCATTTT
CASSAVGGYQPQHF
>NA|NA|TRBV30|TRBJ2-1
TGTGCCTGGAGCCTCCTGCTCCAGGGGAGCTCCTACAATGAGCAGTTCTTC
CAWSLLLQGSSYNEQFF
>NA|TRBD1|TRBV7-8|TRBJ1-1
TGTGCCAGCAGCTTAGCTTCGACAGGGGAAGCTTTCTTT
CASSLASTGEAFF
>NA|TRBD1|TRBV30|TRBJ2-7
TGTGCCTGGAGTCTACAGGGGGCCTCCTACGAGCAGTACTTC
CAWSLQGASYEQYF
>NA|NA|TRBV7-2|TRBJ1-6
TGTGCCAGCAGCTTAAAATGGTCAGCATCTCGGACACCCCTCCACTTT
CASSLKWSASRTPLHF
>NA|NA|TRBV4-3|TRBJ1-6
TGCGCCAGCAGCCGTTGGGCAGAAAGCTCCTATAATTCACCCCTCCACTTT
CASSRWAESSYNSPLHF
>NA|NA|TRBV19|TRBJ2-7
TGTGCCAGTAGTATTGCAGATAGCTCCTACGAGCAGTACTTC
CASSIADSSYEQYF
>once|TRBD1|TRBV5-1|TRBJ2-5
TGCGCCAGCAGCTTGGGGACAGGGGGCCTGGAGACCCAGTACTTC
CASSLGTGGLETQYF
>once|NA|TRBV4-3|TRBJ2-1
TGCGCCAGCAGCGTCGCCAGTAGTTCTAACAATGAGCAGTTCTTC
CASSVASSSNNEQFF
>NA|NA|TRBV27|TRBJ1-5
TGTGCCAGCAGTTTAGGGGCGGGAAGGCCCCAGCATTTT
CASSLGAGRPQHF
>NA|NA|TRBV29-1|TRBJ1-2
TGCAGCGTTGACAGGGAGGATGGCTACACCTTC
CSVDREDGYTF
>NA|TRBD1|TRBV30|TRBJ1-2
TGTGCCTGGGCAGGGGGCCCCGGAGGCTACACCTTC
CAWAGGPGGYTF
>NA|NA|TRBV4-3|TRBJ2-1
TGCGCCAGCAGCCGTACTAGAGGGGCCTACAATGAGCAGTTCTTC
CASSRTRGAYNEQFF
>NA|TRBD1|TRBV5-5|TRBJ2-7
TGTGCCAGCAGCGAAGAGACAGGGTTAACCTACGAGCAGTACTTC
CASSEETGLTYEQYF
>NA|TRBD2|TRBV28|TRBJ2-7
TGTGCCAGCAGTATGACTAGCGGGAGAGACGAGCAGTACTTC
CASSMTSGRDEQYF
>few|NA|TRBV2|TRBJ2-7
TGTGCCAGCAGTGGACACTTCTACGAGCAGTACTTC
CASSGHFYEQYF
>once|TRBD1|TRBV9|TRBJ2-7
TGTGCCAGCAGCGTAGCGGGACAGGGGGCGTCCGAGCAGTACTTC
CASSVAGQGASEQYF
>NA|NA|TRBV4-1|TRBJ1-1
TGCGCCAGCAGCCAAGGGGGTATGGGGGCATGGGACACTGAAGCTTTCTTT
CASSQGGMGAWDTEAFF
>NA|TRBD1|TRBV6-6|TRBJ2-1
TGTGCCAGCAGCTTCAGGGGGTGGGATGAGCAGTTCTTC
CASSFRGWDEQFF
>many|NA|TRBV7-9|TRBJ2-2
TGTGCCAGCAGCTCGGACAGCGTCACCGGGGAGCTGTTTTTT
CASSSDSVTGELFF
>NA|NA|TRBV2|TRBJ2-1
TGTGCCAGCAGTAATACGAAATCCTACAATGAGCAGTTCTTC
CASSNTKSYNEQFF
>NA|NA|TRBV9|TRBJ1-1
TGTGCCAGCAGCAGTAGGGACGGTTTGAACACTGAAGCTTTCTTT
CASSSRDGLNTEAFF
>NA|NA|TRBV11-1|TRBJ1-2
TGTGCCAGCAGCTTAGGCTCGAATCCTAACTATGGCTACACCTTC
CASSLGSNPNYGYTF